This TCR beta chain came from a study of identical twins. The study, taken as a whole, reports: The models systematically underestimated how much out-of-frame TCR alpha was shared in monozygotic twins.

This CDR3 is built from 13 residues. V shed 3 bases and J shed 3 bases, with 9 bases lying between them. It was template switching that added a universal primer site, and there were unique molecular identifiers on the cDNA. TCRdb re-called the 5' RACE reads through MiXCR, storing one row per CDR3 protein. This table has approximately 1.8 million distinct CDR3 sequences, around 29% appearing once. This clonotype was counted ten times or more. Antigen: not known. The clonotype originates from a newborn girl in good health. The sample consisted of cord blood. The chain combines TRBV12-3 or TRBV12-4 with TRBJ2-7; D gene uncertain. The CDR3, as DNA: TGTGCCAGCAGTTTGAGTTCGGACTACGAGCAGTACTTC. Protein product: CASSLSSDYEQYF.